What follows is one T cell receptor (beta chain) and its context. Its antigen is unknown. This entry belongs to a study of cytomegalovirus exposure and HLA in healthy donors. Study overall: Of the donors genotyped, 398 in all, over 80% fell in the Caucasian-associated ancestry cluster. Notes on the study in general: Follow-up analysis seemed to connect common viral pathogens with several of the most significant clusters identified. Among TCR beta chains, those listed as cytomegalovirus-associated numbered roughly 150.

60 Vbeta and 13 Jbeta primers were used in PCR. Sequenced by immunoSEQ multiplex PCR; TCRdb stores in-frame clones only, minus some. The data contain under 200,000 clones, 77% of them seen just once; the ten biggest clones take up around 2.8%. The sequencing input was PBMCs. This sequence was found in a woman aged 40 to 49 in good health and CMV-seropositive.

As DNA, the CDR3 is TGTGCCAGTAAGGGGGATTATGCGGGGGGGAATGAGCAGTTCTTC. Translating gives CASKGDYAGGNEQFF. The chain uses TRBV19 and TRBJ2-1, with TRBD2 matching over 9 bases. Per germline, CDR1 LNHDA and CDR2 SQIVND (reference sequence). Trimming cost V 7 bases and J 7 bases; bases outside gene matches: 11. This CDR3 contains 15 residues.